Sequencing of this TCR beta chain was carried out in a study of blood T cell repertoires in COVID-19. About the research overall: Samples came from the United States, Italy and Spain, spanning acute and convalescent COVID-19.

V was shortened by 4 bases and J by 1 base, with 7 bases between the two germline ends. The CDR3 covers 13 residues. CDR1 is SGHDN and CDR2 is FVKESK in the germline V gene. Participants' reported clinical history set cohort assignment. For recovered donors of Cohort 3, there were two negative PCRs, clearance, or symptom resolution. The authors' processing: Estimated nucleated cell counts came from reference gene primer amplification. Measured with immunoSEQ multiplex PCR; TCRdb has only the in-frame clones, and not every one. That table gives V, J and clone size, and the DNA gave D and trimming. The data hold a few hundred thousand clones, with roughly 89% observed a single time.

The sample comprised PBMCs or T cells enriched from blood (not recorded which). The receptor comes from a woman aged 50 to 60 who had recovered from COVID-19. The chain combines TRBV14 with TRBJ1-2; D is unresolved. CDR3 region: CASSLLINYGYTF. Here the CDR3 DNA reads TGTGCCAGCAGCCTCCTTATTAACTATGGCTACACCTTC.